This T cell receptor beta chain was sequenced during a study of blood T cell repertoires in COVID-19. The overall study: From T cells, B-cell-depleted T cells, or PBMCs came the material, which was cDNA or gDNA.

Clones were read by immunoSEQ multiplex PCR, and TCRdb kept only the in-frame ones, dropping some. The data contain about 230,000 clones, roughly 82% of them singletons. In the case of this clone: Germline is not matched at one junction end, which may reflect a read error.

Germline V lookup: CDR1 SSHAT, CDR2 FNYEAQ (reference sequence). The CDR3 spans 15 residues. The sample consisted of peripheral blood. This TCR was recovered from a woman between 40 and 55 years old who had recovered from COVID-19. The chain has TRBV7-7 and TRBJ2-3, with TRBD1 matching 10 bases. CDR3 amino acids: CASSADRGVTDTQYF. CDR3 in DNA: TGTGCTAGCAGCGCGGACAGGGGGGTCACAGATACGCAGTATTTT.